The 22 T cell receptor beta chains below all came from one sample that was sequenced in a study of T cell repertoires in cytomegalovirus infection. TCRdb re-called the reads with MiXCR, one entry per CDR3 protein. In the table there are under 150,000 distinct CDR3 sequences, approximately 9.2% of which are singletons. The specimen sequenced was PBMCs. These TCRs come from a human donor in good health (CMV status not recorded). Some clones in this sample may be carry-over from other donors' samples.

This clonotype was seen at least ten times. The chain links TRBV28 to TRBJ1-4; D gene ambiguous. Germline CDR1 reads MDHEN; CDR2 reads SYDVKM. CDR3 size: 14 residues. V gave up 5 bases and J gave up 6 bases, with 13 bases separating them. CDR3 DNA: TGTGCCAGCAGTCCAGATTGGAGTGATGAAAAACTGTTTTTT. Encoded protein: CASSPDWSDEKLFF.

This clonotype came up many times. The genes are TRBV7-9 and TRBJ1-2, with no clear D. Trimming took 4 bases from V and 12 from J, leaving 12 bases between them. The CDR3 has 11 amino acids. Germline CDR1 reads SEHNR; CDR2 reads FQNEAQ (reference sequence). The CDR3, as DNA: TGTGCCAGCAGCTCGGACGGGCGAGACACCTTC. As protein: CASSSDGRDTF.

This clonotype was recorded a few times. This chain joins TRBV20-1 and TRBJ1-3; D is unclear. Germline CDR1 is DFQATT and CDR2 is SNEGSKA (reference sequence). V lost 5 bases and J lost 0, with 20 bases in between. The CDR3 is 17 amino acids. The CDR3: CSAVHLGSLNSGNTIYF. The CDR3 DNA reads TGCAGTGCTGTTCACCTGGGCAGCCTCAACTCTGGAAACACCATATATTTT.

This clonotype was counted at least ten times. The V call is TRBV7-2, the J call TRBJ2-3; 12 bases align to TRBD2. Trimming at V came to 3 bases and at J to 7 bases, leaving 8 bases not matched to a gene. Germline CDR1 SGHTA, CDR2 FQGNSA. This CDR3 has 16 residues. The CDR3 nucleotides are TGTGCCAGCAGCTTCGCTAGCGGGGGGGCTGTAAATACGCAGTATTTT. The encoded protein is CASSFASGGAVNTQYF.

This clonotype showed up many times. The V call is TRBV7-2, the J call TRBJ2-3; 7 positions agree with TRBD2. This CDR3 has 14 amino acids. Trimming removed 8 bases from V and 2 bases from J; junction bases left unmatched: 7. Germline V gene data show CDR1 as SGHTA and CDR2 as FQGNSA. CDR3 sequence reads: CASGRDPNTDTQYF. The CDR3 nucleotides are TGTGCCAGCGGGAGGGATCCGAACACAGATACGCAGTATTTT.

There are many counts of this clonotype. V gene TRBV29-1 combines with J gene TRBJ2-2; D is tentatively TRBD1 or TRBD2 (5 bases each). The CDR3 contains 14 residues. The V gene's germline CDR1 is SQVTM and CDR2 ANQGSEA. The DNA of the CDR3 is TGCAGTGCCACGGGACCCGTGGGAGCCGGGGAGCTGTTTTTT. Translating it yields CSATGPVGAGELFF.

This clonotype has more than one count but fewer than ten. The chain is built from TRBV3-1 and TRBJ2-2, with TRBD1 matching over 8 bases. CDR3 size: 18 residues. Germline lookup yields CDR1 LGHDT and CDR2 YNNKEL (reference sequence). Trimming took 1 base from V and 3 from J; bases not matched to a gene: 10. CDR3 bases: TGTGCCAGCAGCCAAGTGTCGCAGGGGGCTTATGACACCGGGGAGCTGTTTTTT. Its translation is CASSQVSQGAYDTGELFF.

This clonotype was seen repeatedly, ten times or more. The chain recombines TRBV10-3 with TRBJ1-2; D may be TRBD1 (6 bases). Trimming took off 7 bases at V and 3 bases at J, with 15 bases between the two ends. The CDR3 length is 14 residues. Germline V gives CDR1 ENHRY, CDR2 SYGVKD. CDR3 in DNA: TGTGCCATCACCGACCCCCCAGGGGACTATGGCTACACCTTC. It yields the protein CAITDPPGDYGYTF.

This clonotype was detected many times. CDR3 sequence (DNA): TGCAGTGCCGGGGACAGGGTTCGCACCGGGGAGCTGTTTTTT. Amino acid sequence: CSAGDRVRTGELFF. The genes are TRBV20-1 and TRBJ2-2, with 9 bases fitting TRBD1. CDR1 and CDR2 from the germline V gene are DFQATT and SNEGSKA (reference sequence). The CDR3 sequence is 14 residues long. With V trimmed by 6 bases and J by 4 bases, 6 bases remained unmatched.

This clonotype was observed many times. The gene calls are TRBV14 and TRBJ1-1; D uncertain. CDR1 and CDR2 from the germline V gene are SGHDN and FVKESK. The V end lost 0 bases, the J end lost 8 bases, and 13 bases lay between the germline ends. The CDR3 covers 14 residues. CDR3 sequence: CASSQDTLLGEAFF. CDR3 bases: TGTGCCAGCAGCCAAGACACTCTCCTGGGGGAAGCTTTCTTT.

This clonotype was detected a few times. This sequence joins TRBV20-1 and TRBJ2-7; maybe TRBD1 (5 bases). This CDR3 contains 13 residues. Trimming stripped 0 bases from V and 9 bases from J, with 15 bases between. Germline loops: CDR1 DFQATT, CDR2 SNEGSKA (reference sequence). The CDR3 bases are TGCAGTGCTAGAGACAGGGCCTCCTTCGGGCAGTACTTC. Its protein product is CSARDRASFGQYF.

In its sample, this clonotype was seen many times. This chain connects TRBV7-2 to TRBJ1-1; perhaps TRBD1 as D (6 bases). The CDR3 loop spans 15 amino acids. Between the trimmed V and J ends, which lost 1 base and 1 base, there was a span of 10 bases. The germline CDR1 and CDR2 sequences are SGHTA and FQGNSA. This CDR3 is CASSLVRTENTEAFF. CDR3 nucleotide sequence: TGTGCCAGCAGCTTAGTTAGGACAGAGAACACTGAAGCTTTCTTT.

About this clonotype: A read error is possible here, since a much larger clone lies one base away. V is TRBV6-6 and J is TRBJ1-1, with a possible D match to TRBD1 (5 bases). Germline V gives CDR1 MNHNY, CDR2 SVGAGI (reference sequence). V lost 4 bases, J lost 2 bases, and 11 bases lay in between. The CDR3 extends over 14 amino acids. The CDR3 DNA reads TGTGCCAGCAGTTCGTGGGGGACCAACACTGAAGCTTTCTTT. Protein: CASSSWGTNTEAFF.

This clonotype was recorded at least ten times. The CDR3 DNA reads TGTGCCAGCAGCTTGGGAGCAGGCCTCTCCTACGAGCAGTACTTC. Residues: CASSLGAGLSYEQYF. V usage is TRBV7-2 and J usage is TRBJ2-7, with a tentative D call TRBD2 (5 bases). The CDR3 is 15 residues long. CDR1 is SGHTA, CDR2 FQGNSA, per germline. V lost 3 bases to trimming and J lost 0 bases, with 12 bases between them.

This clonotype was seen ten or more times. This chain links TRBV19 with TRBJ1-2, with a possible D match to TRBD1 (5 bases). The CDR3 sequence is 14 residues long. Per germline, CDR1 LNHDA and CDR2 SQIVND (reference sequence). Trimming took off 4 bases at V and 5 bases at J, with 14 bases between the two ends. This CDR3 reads CASSTGPRGYGYTF. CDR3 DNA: TGTGCCAGTAGTACGGGGCCTCGCGGATATGGCTACACCTTC.

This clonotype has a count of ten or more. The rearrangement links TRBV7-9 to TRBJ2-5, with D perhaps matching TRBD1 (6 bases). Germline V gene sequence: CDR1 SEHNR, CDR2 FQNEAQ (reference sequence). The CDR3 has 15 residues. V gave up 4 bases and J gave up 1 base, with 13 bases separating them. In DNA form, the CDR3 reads TGTGCCAGCAGCTCCGGGACACCAATCCAAGAGACCCAGTACTTC. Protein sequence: CASSSGTPIQETQYF.

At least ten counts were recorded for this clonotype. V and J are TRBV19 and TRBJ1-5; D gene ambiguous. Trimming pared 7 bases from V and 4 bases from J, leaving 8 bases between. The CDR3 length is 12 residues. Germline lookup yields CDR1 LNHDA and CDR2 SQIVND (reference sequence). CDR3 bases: TGTGCCAGTAATGTCCCGAATCAGCCCCAGCATTTT. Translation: CASNVPNQPQHF.

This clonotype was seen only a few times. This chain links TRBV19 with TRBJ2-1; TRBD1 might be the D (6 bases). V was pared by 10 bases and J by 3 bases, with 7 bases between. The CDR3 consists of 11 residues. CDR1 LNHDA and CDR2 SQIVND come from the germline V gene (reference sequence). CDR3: CATRGYNEQFF. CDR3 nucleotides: TGTGCCACCAGGGGCTACAATGAGCAGTTCTTC.

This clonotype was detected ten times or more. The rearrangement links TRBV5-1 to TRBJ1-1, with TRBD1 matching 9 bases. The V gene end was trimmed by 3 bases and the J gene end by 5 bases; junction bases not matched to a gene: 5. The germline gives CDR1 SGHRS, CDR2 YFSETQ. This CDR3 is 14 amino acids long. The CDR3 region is CASSSDRGNTEAFF. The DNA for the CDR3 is TGCGCCAGCAGCTCGGACAGGGGTAATACTGAAGCTTTCTTT.

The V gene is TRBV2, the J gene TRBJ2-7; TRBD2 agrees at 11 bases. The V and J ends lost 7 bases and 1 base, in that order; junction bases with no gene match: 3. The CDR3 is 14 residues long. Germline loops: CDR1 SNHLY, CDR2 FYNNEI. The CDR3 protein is CASIGTSGSYEQYF. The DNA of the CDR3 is TGTGCCAGCATCGGGACTAGCGGTTCCTACGAGCAGTACTTC.

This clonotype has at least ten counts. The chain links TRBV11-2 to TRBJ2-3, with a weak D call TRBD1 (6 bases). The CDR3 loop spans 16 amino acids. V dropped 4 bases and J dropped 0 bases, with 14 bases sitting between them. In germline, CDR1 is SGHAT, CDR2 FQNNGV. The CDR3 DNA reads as TGTGCCAGCAGCTCCGGACAGCAGACTAGCACAGATACGCAGTATTTT. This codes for CASSSGQQTSTDTQYF. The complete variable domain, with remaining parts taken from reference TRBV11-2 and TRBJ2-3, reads EAGVAQSPRYKIIEKRQSVAFWCNPISGHATLYWYQQILGQGPKLLIQFQNNGVVDDSQLPKDRFSAERLKGVDSTLKIQPAKLEDSAVYLCASSSGQQTSTDTQYFGPGTRLTVL.

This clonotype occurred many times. The CDR3 bases are TGTGCCAGCAGCTGGCGGATCATGAACACTGAAGCTTTCTTT. This encodes CASSWRIMNTEAFF. V and J are TRBV7-2 and TRBJ1-1; the D is unclear. Germline V gene data show CDR1 as SGHTA and CDR2 as FQGNSA. The CDR3 consists of 14 residues. V was shortened by 4 bases and J by 0 bases, with 9 bases between the two germline ends.